Sequencing of this T cell receptor beta chain was carried out in a study of T cell responses to AZD1222 COVID-19 vaccine. This CDR3 spans 17 amino acids. From germline, CDR1 is SGHTA and CDR2 FQGTGA. V was clipped by 4 bases and J by 3 bases; unmatched bases: 10. About this clone: What it binds is unknown.

Data came from immunoSEQ multiplex PCR; TCRdb stores just in-frame clones and leaves some out. In the table there are approximately 110,000 clones, about 90% of which are singletons. Whole-study findings and limits: Repertoire sampling happened only post peak T cell response.

The origin of this receptor is an adult in good health. The sample here was peripheral blood, taken on day 0 of AZD1222 vaccination. This chain joins TRBV7-3 and TRBJ2-3; 10 bases are a match to TRBD2. The CDR3 DNA is TGTGCCAGCAGCTCAGGGAGCGGGGGGGCCGGAACAGATACGCAGTATTTT. This encodes CASSSGSGGAGTDTQYF.